This T cell receptor (beta chain) was sequenced during a study of PD-1 blockade in mismatch repair-deficient tumors. Across the whole study: Patients had about 13 mismatch repair-deficient cancer types and were previously treated and progressing.

Every patient had mismatch repair deficiency by PCR or immunohistochemistry. The TCR-sequenced patients were a few responders to pembrolizumab. This table comes from immunoSEQ multiplex PCR, and its TCRdb copy is limited to in-frame clones, with some not included. This sample carries some 120,000 clones, about 80% of them seen once, and the ten largest clones take 4.5% to 5.5%. Between the trimmed V and J ends, which lost 2 bases and 4 bases, there was a span of 9 bases. The CDR3 has 13 residues. CDR1 is SGHTS and CDR2 is YDEGEE in the germline V gene. J is TRBJ1-1 and V is TRBV5-8; D uncertain. The sequencing used peripheral blood, collected more than 58 weeks after starting pembrolizumab. The source is an adult with mismatch repair-deficient cancer. DNA of the CDR3: TGTGCCAGCAGCTTTCGGGCAGGCACTGAAGCTTTCTTT. This sequence encodes CASSFRAGTEAFF.